These 4 T cell receptor beta chains originate from one sample sequenced in a study of shared clonotypes between healthy human individuals. Libraries were prepared by immunoSEQ multiplex PCR; TCRdb keeps only in-frame clonotypes and omits some of them. The data show around 2.1 million clones, about 93% seen once. CD8 cells regarded as naive lacked CD45RO, were positively chosen for CCR7, and omitted terminally differentiated effector memory CD45RA+ cells. What was sequenced was naive CD8+ T cells from PBMCs. These receptors all come from a man between 18 and 35 years old in good health. Some clones in this sample may be carry-over from other donors' samples.

This clone was detected once. V is TRBV4-3 and J is TRBJ2-3, with 10 bases identical to TRBD1. Looked up from germline, CDR1 is LGHNA and CDR2 is YSLEER. Trimming cost V 2 bases and J 1 base; bases outside gene matches: 3. The length of the CDR3 is 16 residues. CDR3 amino acids: CASSQSGTGGTDTQYF. CDR3 nucleotides: TGCGCCAGCAGCCAATCCGGGACAGGGGGCACAGATACGCAGTATTTT.

This clone has only one observation. The chain carries TRBV6-5 and TRBJ2-1; D unresolved. The CDR3 covers 11 residues. Trimming shortened V by 10 bases and J by 8 bases, and 12 bases separated the two germline ends. In germline, CDR1 is MNHEY, CDR2 SVGAGI. CDR3 protein: CATQLVDEQFF. The CDR3 DNA sequence: TGTGCCACACAGCTAGTTGATGAGCAGTTCTTC.

About this clone: The sample contains more than one DNA sequence encoding this CDR3. CDR3 region: CASSDGYYEQYF. CDR3 in DNA: TGTGCCAGCAGCGACGGGTATTACGAGCAGTACTTC. The gene calls are TRBV9 and TRBJ2-7; no clear D. Trimming removed 3 bases at V and 4 bases at J, with 8 bases between. This CDR3 contains 12 residues. Germline V gives CDR1 SGDLS, CDR2 YYNGEE.

V is TRBV5-6 and J is TRBJ2-2; 8 bases agree with TRBD1. CDR1 SGHDT and CDR2 YYEEEE come from the germline V gene. Trimming took 2 bases from V and 7 from J; bases not matched to a gene: 4. CDR3 length equals 14 residues. CDR3: CASSFWTGFGELFF. Here the CDR3 DNA reads TGTGCCAGCAGCTTCTGGACAGGGTTCGGGGAGCTGTTTTTT.